This T cell receptor beta chain derives from a study of blood T cells in healthy people across ages. This clonotype was seen a handful of times. The CDR3 loop spans 13 amino acids. From germline, CDR1 is SGHTA and CDR2 FQGNSA. Trimming shortened V by 2 bases and J by 4 bases, and 8 bases separated the two germline ends. A second PCR of roughly 7 to 11 cycles used a sample-barcoded 5' primer and a J-beta primer mix. A 12-random-nucleotide template-switch adaptor tagged each cDNA molecule. TCRdb used MiXCR to reprocess the 5' RACE reads, holding one entry per CDR3 protein. Seen here are approximately 780,000 distinct CDR3 sequences, around a quarter observed once, and the top ten hold 3%. Another study also made use of these data, one on T cells of mothers and their children. That work adds: The TCR beta CDR3 read count exceeded 9.5 million for each mother and was some 2.7 million for each child.

The specimen sequenced was blood. The clonotype was recovered from a boy between 5 and 17 years old in good health. The genes are TRBV7-2 and TRBJ1-1, with D uncertain. Here the CDR3 reads CASSLRLSTEAFF. In DNA form, the CDR3 reads TGTGCCAGCAGCTTAAGGCTGAGCACTGAAGCTTTCTTT.